The present TCR beta chain was sequenced within a study of T cell clones after liver transplantation (dated by TCRdb to about 2019). Context from the whole study: The samples were obtained from ITN030ST, a randomized trial that attempted immunosuppression withdrawal within 2 years after liver transplantation. After a pre-transplant mixed lymphocyte reaction, TCRbeta sequencing was used to pinpoint donor-reactive T cell clones, which were subsequently tracked in post-transplant blood. Three of the eight recipients were HCV-positive; the others were transplanted for non-autoimmune, non-viral indications. Until randomization at 12-24 months post-transplant, subjects were given standard immunosuppression, with no induction therapy. The studied cohort comprised 8 liver transplant recipients, 3 classified as tolerant and 5 as non-tolerant. Blood samples were collected pre-transplant, pre-randomization before withdrawal, and post-randomization after either full withdrawal or failed withdrawal. Tolerance meant complete immunosuppression withdrawal for at least one year without liver enzymes rising beyond twice the upper limit of normal. Third party-reactive TCRbeta sequences from pre-transplant MLRs were also identified as an antigen-independent comparator for donor-reactive sequences.

Here is what the overall study found, with its caveats: The conclusions were considered preliminary, being limited by small, heterogeneous patient numbers and non-standardized post-transplant time points. In most of the 8 subjects, circulating donor-reactive CD4 TCRbeta sequences decreased significantly after transplant, regardless of tolerance or HCV status. Without allograft tissue specimens, donor-reactive T cells may have migrated into the graft rather than being deleted. When repertoire turnover was taken into account, detection of donor-reactive sequences was significantly reduced in 7 of 8 subjects for CD4 and in 8 of 8 subjects for CD8. The decline in donor-reactive sequences exceeded the decline in third party-reactive sequences, suggesting partial antigen-specific deletion that was unrelated to withdrawal success. Low numbers of available donor cells limited the measurable donor-reactive repertoire in a couple of subjects.

V is clipped by 4 bases and J by 1 base, and the sequence between their germline boundaries is 12 bases long. In the germline V gene, CDR1 corresponds to SGHTS and CDR2 to YDEGEE. The CDR3 numbers 14 residues from cysteine through phenylalanine. Only the CDR3 part of the read is kept: 42 bases, read in frame from the first base. Unstimulated PBMCs, after thawing, were stained for CD3, CD4 and CD8 and then FACS-sorted into CD3+CD4+ and CD3+CD8+ populations. Randomization to immunosuppression withdrawal applied to every one of the 8 studied subjects. The Qiagen DNeasy Blood and Tissue Kit was used to isolate genomic DNA. Regarding this clone: No cognate antigen has been identified for it. One base away there is no much larger clone; base qualities are not given.

Using immunoSEQ, frozen genomic DNA was subjected to high-throughput TCRbeta CDR3 sequencing, a process that included PCR amplification, mapping, bias correction and internal controls. The authors' pipeline ran thus. Only productive rearrangements were retained, and each unique TCRbeta sequence was defined by its CDR3 nucleotide sequence together with its V and J gene. For classification of a sequence as donor-reactive, at least 5-fold expansion in CFSE-low cells relative to unstimulated pre-transplant cells and a frequency of at least 0.01% were required. Minimum frequency thresholds were set for each subject based on the unstimulated sample with the lowest template count, ensuring at least 90% detection power. Repertoire turnover was measured by Jensen-Shannon divergence between the top 1000 TCRbeta sequences post- and pre-transplant. Changes in detection of donor-reactive sequences were tested with two-sided Fisher's exact tests. Imported from immuneACCESS, the table was reduced by TCRdb to in-frame sequences with V and J called. These copies leave out some clones; in studies compared against another copy, an unresolved V gene accounts for under half, and the cause of the remainder is not known. From that table come the V and J calls and clone size; the DNA was used to work out D and trimming. Across this sample there are 77,000 or so clones, with about 80% seen only once. The ten top clones hold approximately 0.73% of the sample.

The sequencing here drew on CD4+ T cells from blood, taken 12 months after liver transplant. The V and J segments used are TRBV5-8 and TRBJ2-7; the best D guess is TRBD2, with 7 bases matching. The sequence came from a human patient who received a liver transplant. Some T cells may derive from the graft donor when a transplant has been performed. For the CDR3, the sequence is CASSQGGVSYEQYF. The bases are TGTGCCAGCAGCCAAGGGGGGGTATCCTACGAGCAGTACTTC.